This T cell receptor (beta chain) was found in a study of OX40 agonist ivuxolimab in advanced cancers. Some background on the complete study: Ivuxolimab, which targeted the costimulatory receptor OX40 (CD134), was an agonistic, fully human IgG2 monoclonal antibody. Intravenous ivuxolimab was administered to patients every 2 weeks at six dose levels: 0.01, 0.1, 0.3, 1.5, 3 and 10 mg/kg. Among the roughly 52 dose-escalation patients, approximately 20 had hepatocellular carcinoma, around 15 melanoma, 9 renal cell carcinoma and 9 head and neck cancer. In the dose-escalation cohort, 65% to 85% of patients were male, and the mean age was 60 years with a range of about 20 to 90. Prior anti-PD-1, anti-PD-L1 or anti-CTLA-4 therapy was permitted, and checkpoint inhibitors had been received by more than 35% of dose-escalation patients. Partial responses occurred in three dose-escalation patients, of whom one had hepatocellular carcinoma and two had cutaneous melanoma. Peripheral TCRbeta sequencing was intended to test whether TCR sequence diversity was altered and clonal T-cell expansion was caused by ivuxolimab. The monotherapy dose-escalation portion (N ≈ 57 patients) of the phase I ivuxolimab trial is reported in the paper.

For CDR1 and CDR2, the germline V gene lists SGHDT and YYEEEE. The CDR3 runs 17 residues from the cysteine to the phenylalanine. CDR3 DNA is the only sequence kept; it has 51 bases, read in frame from the first base. Germline trimming: 2 bases from V, 2 bases from J; junction bases outside gene matches: 10. Genomic DNA was extracted from sorted cells for sequencing of the TCRbeta CDR3 region. TCRbeta CDR3 regions were sequenced using the immunoSEQ Assay. The source is immuneACCESS, and TCRdb retained only in-frame sequences with V and J called. Part of the clones is not carried over; for the studies checked, unresolved V genes explain less than half of this, and the remainder is unexplained. Within this sample are some 20,000 clones, with 74% of them counted one time only. The ten largest clones represent 25% to 40% of the sample. The trial excluded patients who had a history of autoimmune disease or who were on systemic immunosuppression. In every dose cohort, peripheral blood was drawn for TCR sequencing at baseline, cycle 4 day 1, and cycle 7 day 1. Samples were obtained from an open-label, multicenter, first-in-human phase I dose-escalation trial of ivuxolimab. Adults with locally advanced or metastatic melanoma, renal cell, hepatocellular, or head and neck squamous cell carcinoma were enrolled in the trial. CD4+ and CD8+ T cells were sorted separately from peripheral blood before TCR sequencing.

About this clone: Its recognized antigen is unknown. Per-base qualities were not stored, and no clone one base away is much larger.

Paper-wide results and their limitations: Antigen specificity was not determined for the clonally expanded peripheral T cells. At doses from 0.1 to 3.0 mg/kg, clonal expansion was seen in both CD4+ and CD8+ blood T cells between baseline and week 6. In partial responders in the 0.1-3.0 mg/kg groups, normalized peripheral clonal expansion was found to be among the lowest, especially among CD8+ T cells. Low levels of normalized T-cell clonal expansion were also shown by some nonresponding patients. On average, CD8+ T cells showed more expanded clones than CD4+ T cells after ivuxolimab.

The chain was built from TRBV5-6 and TRBJ2-7, with TRBD1 identical over 10 junction bases. The source material was CD4+ or CD8+ T cells sorted from blood, sampled in a trial of the OX40 agonist ivuxolimab. This receptor was obtained from an adult with an advanced solid tumor such as melanoma, head and neck, liver or kidney cancer. This receptor has the CDR3 CASSLRTGGLNPYEQYF. The DNA reads TGTGCCAGCAGCTTAAGGACAGGGGGTCTCAACCCCTACGAGCAGTACTTC. Beyond the CDR3, the reference TRBV5-6 and TRBJ2-7 genes provide the residues; the full variable domain reads: DAGVTQSPTHLIKTRGQQVTLRCSPKSGHDTVSWYQQALGQGPQFIFQYYEEEERQRGNFPDRFSGHQFPNYSSELNVNALLLGDSALYLCASSLRTGGLNPYEQYFGPGTRLTVT.